This T cell receptor beta chain derives from a study of T cells in narcolepsy. The overall study: Healthy controls were enrolled alongside patients with narcolepsy type 1 or type 2. Findings and limits, study-wide: Blood of same and different patients, but not healthy controls, reportedly held recurring autoreactive clonotypes. Autoreactive clone sequences were missing from some blood memory CD4+ repertoires. HCRT-specific and TRIB2-specific autoreactive clonotypes appeared among same-patient CSF and blood CD4+ clonotypes.

A note on this clone: Its antigen remains unknown.

V gave up 6 bases and J gave up 0 bases, with 2 bases separating them. From germline, CDR1 is SQVTM and CDR2 ANQGSEA. The CDR3 runs to 10 residues. Profiling relied on immunoSEQ multiplex PCR, and the TCRdb table lists in-frame clones only, not all of them. The sample consists of about 27,000 clones, more than 75% of them appearing once. The receptor comes from a human donor with narcolepsy. The sample was CD45RA- memory CD4+ T cells from PBMCs. The rearrangement uses TRBV29-1 and TRBJ1-1; D not certain. The DNA of the CDR3 is TGCAGCGTAGTGAACACTGAAGCTTTCTTT. Amino acid sequence: CSVVNTEAFF.